The next 23 T cell receptor beta chains were all read from a single sample in a study of blood T cell repertoires in COVID-19. TCRdb keeps only in-frame clones here, not all; method: immunoSEQ multiplex PCR. This sample has more than 200,000 clones, with roughly 80% found just once. The sample was peripheral blood. These receptors were taken from a woman aged 80 or over with COVID-19, enrolled during active disease.

This clone was recorded a few times. This chain uses TRBV15 with TRBJ1-4; 7 bases match TRBD1. This CDR3 has 16 residues. V lost 4 bases and J lost 0; bases outside the gene matches: 5. Germline V gene lookup returns CDR1 LNHNV and CDR2 YYDKDF (reference sequence). The CDR3 loop is CATSKGQETTNEKLFF. CDR3 sequence (DNA): TGTGCCACCAGCAAAGGACAGGAGACAACTAATGAAAAACTGTTTTTT.

The genes are TRBV18 and TRBJ1-3, with a weak D call TRBD1 (5 bases). From germline, CDR1 is KGHSH and CDR2 LQKENI. The CDR3 covers 14 residues. Trimming pared 3 bases from V and 3 bases from J, leaving 9 bases between. The CDR3 nucleotides are TGTGCCAGCTCACCGCCGACAGTTGGAAACACCATATATTTT. This sequence encodes CASSPPTVGNTIYF.

The CDR3 DNA is TGTGCCAGCAGTTTGGGGGCGGTAGGGAGGCAGTACTTC. This codes for CASSLGAVGRQYF. This rearrangement joins TRBV12-3 or TRBV12-4 to TRBJ2-7; D possibly corresponds to TRBD1 (6 bases). The V end was cut by 3 bases, the J end by 9 bases, with 15 bases between. The CDR3 has 13 amino acids.

V is TRBV5-6 and J is TRBJ2-7; TRBD1 agrees at 9 bases. Unmatched junction bases numbered 4, after V lost 4 bases and J lost 2 bases. This CDR3 is 14 amino acids long. CDR1 and CDR2 from the germline V gene are SGHDT and YYEEEE. CDR3 loop: CASSRGQGPYEQYF. For the CDR3, the DNA is TGTGCCAGCAGCAGGGGACAGGGTCCCTACGAGCAGTACTTC.

The gene calls are TRBV19 and TRBJ2-5; D remains ambiguous. Trimming stripped 3 bases from V and 0 bases from J, with 5 bases between. The germline gives CDR1 LNHDA, CDR2 SQIVND (reference sequence). CDR3 length: 13 amino acids. Here the CDR3 DNA reads TGTGCCAGTAGTATGCTATACCAAGAGACCCAGTACTTC. Translated: CASSMLYQETQYF.

The gene calls are TRBV2 and TRBJ2-6; D remains unclear. CDR3 length: 13 amino acids. V was clipped by 7 bases and J by 2 bases, with 6 bases between them. Germline V CDR1 and CDR2: SNHLY, FYNNEI. The CDR3 loop reads CASTRTGANVLTF. The CDR3 DNA sequence: TGTGCCAGCACCAGAACTGGGGCCAACGTCCTGACTTTC.

This clone has only a few counts. V is TRBV5-4 and J is TRBJ2-7; 10 bases map to TRBD1. V lost 2 bases and J lost 4; bases outside the gene matches: 6. Per germline, CDR1 SGHNT and CDR2 YYREEE (reference sequence). The CDR3 totals 15 residues. The CDR3 DNA is TGTGCCAGCAGCTTAGGGACAGGGGTCATTTACGAGCAGTACTTC. The encoded protein is CASSLGTGVIYEQYF.

The chain joins TRBV19 to TRBJ1-1, with D uncertain. CDR3 size: 18 residues. Germline V gene lookup returns CDR1 LNHDA and CDR2 SQIVND (reference sequence). V was clipped by 3 bases and J by 3 bases, with 23 bases between them. In DNA, the CDR3 is TGTGCCAGTAGTATGTTTGGCTCGGTGGGTCAGGTGGACACTGAAGCTTTCTTT. As protein: CASSMFGSVGQVDTEAFF.

The rearrangement links TRBV10-3 to TRBJ1-1, with D possibly being TRBD1 (5 bases). Germline CDR1 and CDR2: ENHRY and SYGVKD. The CDR3 contains 13 residues. Trimming shortened V by 10 bases and J by 1 base, and 13 bases separated the two germline ends. As DNA, the CDR3 is TGTGCCACCCTTTTAAGGGGGAACACTGAAGCTTTCTTT. Translated: CATLLRGNTEAFF.

The rearrangement joins TRBV18 to TRBJ1-1; no clear D. The CDR3 consists of 14 residues. Germline V gives CDR1 KGHSH, CDR2 LQKENI. V gave up 8 bases and J gave up 1 base, with 14 bases separating them. Here the CDR3 DNA reads TGTGCCAGCAAAGAACAGCCGCAGAACACTGAAGCTTTCTTT. Translation gives CASKEQPQNTEAFF.

The gene calls are TRBV5-4 and TRBJ2-5; 7 bases line up with TRBD2. With V trimmed by 3 bases and J by 7 bases, 12 bases remained unmatched. CDR3 length: 15 residues. CDR1 SGHNT and CDR2 YYREEE come from the germline V gene (reference sequence). As DNA, the CDR3 is TGTGCCAGCAGCTACCGCGGGGGAATGGTGGGGACCCAGTACTTC. Translated, it gives CASSYRGGMVGTQYF.

The rearrangement links TRBV30 to TRBJ1-1; possible D gene TRBD1, 6 bases. The germline V gene encodes CDR1 GTSNPN and CDR2 SVGIG (reference sequence). The CDR3 has 12 amino acids. Trimming took 2 bases from V and 5 from J, leaving 9 bases between them. This CDR3 is CAWSPQGTEAFF. The CDR3 coding sequence is TGTGCCTGGAGTCCCCAGGGGACTGAAGCTTTCTTT.

The chain couples TRBV3-1 (or the pseudogene TRBV3-2) to TRBJ1-2, with 9 bases aligning to TRBD1. The CDR3 is made up of 14 amino acids. After removal of 5 bases from V and 7 bases from J, the junction contained 8 bases not matched to a gene. In germline, CDR1 is LGHDT, CDR2 YNNKEL (reference sequence). CDR3 DNA sequence: TGTGCCAGCAGCGACCCCGGGACAGGGAGTGGCTACACCTTC. Amino acid sequence: CASSDPGTGSGYTF.

The chain recombines TRBV6-5 with TRBJ2-4, with 10 nucleotides matching TRBD2. Trimming cost V 9 bases and J 3 bases; bases outside gene matches: 8. Per germline, CDR1 MNHEY and CDR2 SVGAGI. This CDR3 has 15 amino acids. CDR3 in amino acids: CASAGTSVGKNIQYF. The CDR3 bases are TGTGCCAGTGCCGGGACTAGCGTGGGCAAAAACATTCAGTACTTC.

The chain couples TRBV7-8 to TRBJ2-1; TRBD2 agrees at 9 bases. V was pared by 7 bases and J by 9 bases, with 10 bases of the junction left unmatched. Germline assignment: CDR1 SGHVS and CDR2 FQNEAQ. This CDR3 has 14 amino acids. CDR3 DNA: TGTGCCAGCACCCGCGGGGGACTAGCTCCTGAGCAGTTCTTC. Its protein is CASTRGGLAPEQFF.

With respect to this clone: The sample has other DNA sequences that encode this CDR3 too. The chain links TRBV5-4 to TRBJ2-3; 9 bases match TRBD1. Germline assignment: CDR1 SGHNT and CDR2 YYREEE (reference sequence). J gave up 1 base and V 4 bases, and 4 bases lay outside the gene matches. The CDR3 has 15 amino acids. CDR3 region: CASSPGQGRTDTQYF. The CDR3 bases are TGTGCCAGCAGCCCGGGACAGGGCCGCACAGATACGCAGTATTTT.

This chain uses TRBV9 with TRBJ1-4; weak D call: TRBD1 (5 bases). The CDR3 length is 14 residues. Germline CDR1 SGDLS, CDR2 YYNGEE. V dropped 4 bases and J dropped 4 bases, with 11 bases sitting between them. The CDR3 DNA sequence: TGTGCCAGCAGCCTACGTCAGGGTAATGAAAAACTGTTTTTT. Residues: CASSLRQGNEKLFF.

The CDR3 nucleotides are TGCGCCAGCAGCTTGGCGGGGGGGGGCCTGTCCTACAATGAGCAGTTCTTC. This sequence encodes CASSLAGGGLSYNEQFF. The chain combines TRBV5-1 with TRBJ2-1; 8 bases agree with TRBD2. This CDR3 spans 17 amino acids. The germline CDR1 and CDR2 sequences are SGHRS and YFSETQ. J lost 1 base, V lost 0 bases, and 6 bases had no gene match.

This clone has just a few counts. The chain couples TRBV18 to TRBJ2-2, with a possible D match to TRBD1 (5 bases). The CDR3 runs 14 residues. Germline assignment: CDR1 KGHSH and CDR2 LQKENI. Trimming cost V 6 bases and J 6 bases, with 14 bases left between them. CDR3 bases: TGTGCCAGCTCCCCTCAGGGTCGGCCCGGGGAGCTGTTTTTT. It encodes CASSPQGRPGELFF.

The V and J genes are TRBV28 and TRBJ1-1, with D hard to call. CDR1 and CDR2 (germline): MDHEN, SYDVKM. The germline V and J ends were trimmed by 4 bases and 8 bases, with 14 bases remaining between them. This CDR3 spans 13 amino acids. The CDR3 DNA sequence: TGTGCCAGCAGTTCCCCGCGAGGAATAGAAGCTTTCTTT. Its protein is CASSSPRGIEAFF. Filled out from reference TRBV28 and TRBJ1-1, the complete variable domain reads DVKVTQSSRYLVKRTGEKVFLECVQDMDHENMFWYRQDPGLGLRLIYFSYDVKMKEKGDIPEGYSVSREKKERFSLILESASTNQTSMYLCASSSPRGIEAFFGQGTRLTVV.

The rearrangement links TRBV20-1 to TRBJ1-1, with no clear D. Germline V gene data show CDR1 as DFQATT and CDR2 as SNEGSKA (reference sequence). This CDR3 contains 13 residues. The V end was cut by 3 bases, the J end by 0 bases, with 8 bases between. CDR3: CSASYGLNTEAFF. The CDR3 DNA is TGCAGTGCTAGTTACGGTTTGAACACTGAAGCTTTCTTT.

This clone was counted only a few times. The chain is built from TRBV28 and TRBJ1-2; D is perhaps TRBD1 (5 bases). The V and J ends lost 3 bases and 7 bases respectively, with 9 bases between them. The CDR3 is 12 residues long. The germline gives CDR1 MDHEN, CDR2 SYDVKM. CDR3 DNA: TGTGCCAGCAGTTTCCTGGGGGGTGGCTACACCTTC. It yields the protein CASSFLGGGYTF.

The chain carries TRBV29-1 and TRBJ2-4; TRBD2 agrees at 11 bases. The CDR3 sequence is 12 residues long. V shed 7 bases and J 7 bases; nucleotides not matched to a gene: 3. Per the germline V gene, CDR1 is SQVTM and CDR2 is ANQGSEA. CDR3 sequence (DNA): TGCAGCGGTAGCGGGGGGGCCAACATTCAGTACTTC. This translates into CSGSGGANIQYF.